This TCR beta chain was documented in a study of blood T cell repertoires in COVID-19. Background on the study: Samples came from the United States, Italy and Spain, spanning acute and convalescent COVID-19. T cells, B-cell-depleted T cells, or PBMCs provided the cDNA or gDNA that served as material.

Original processing notes: By means of reference gene primer amplification, nucleated cell counts were estimated. The repertoire was sequenced with immunoSEQ multiplex PCR; TCRdb's copy has only in-frame clones and lacks some. Clone size and the V and J calls come from that table; the DNA yielded D and trimming. The data contain 650,000 to 800,000 clones, over 80% of them seen just once; the ten biggest clones take up under 0.3%. Trimming took 4 bases from V and 6 from J; bases not matched to a gene: 5. The CDR3 extends over 14 amino acids. Germline CDR1 LNHDA, CDR2 SQIVND (reference sequence). The rearrangement joins TRBV19 to TRBJ2-1; 8 bases map to TRBD2. Sequenced: peripheral blood. The clonotype was recovered from a woman under 30 with acute or convalescent COVID-19. This chain's CDR3 is CASSTGTSSNEQFF. The CDR3 DNA is TGTGCCAGTAGTACCGGGACTAGTAGCAATGAGCAGTTCTTC.